This T cell receptor (beta chain) was found in a study of cytomegalovirus exposure and HLA in healthy donors. The wider study: In a previous analysis, 95 million to 130 million unique TCR beta sequences were found from some 200 million T cells.

The PCR contained 60 Vbeta and 13 Jbeta primers. Clones were read by immunoSEQ multiplex PCR, and TCRdb kept only the in-frame ones, dropping some. Among about 100,000 clones listed, roughly 79% were seen once. The CDR3 spans 16 residues. Germline lookup yields CDR1 ENHRY and CDR2 SYGVKD. V lost 6 bases and J 0 bases, leaving 15 bases between the germline ends. Study results and caveats: Most subjects' HLA-A and HLA-B alleles were reportedly predicted from TCR beta sequences. With later analysis, a missense DCLRE1C variant became linked to TCR beta V- and J-gene trimming. Productive status was seen about 90% or about 30% of the time for most TCR beta V segments in an earlier analysis.

This clone occurred a few times. Its antigen is unknown. The sequence was collected from a woman between 70 and 85 years old in good health and CMV-seropositive. The V call is TRBV10-3, the J call TRBJ1-3, with TRBD1 as a possible D gene (6 bases). Specimen: PBMCs. The CDR3 nucleotides are TGTGCCATCAGAGGGGCAGGGGCGACCTCTGGAAACACCATATATTTT. It specifies CAIRGAGATSGNTIYF.